One and the same sample provided the 5 T cell receptor beta chains below, sequenced in a study of Ad26.COV2.S vaccination and SARS-CoV-2 variants. Treatment: about 20 received Ad26.COV2.S at low or high dose, single or two shots; about five received placebo; per-sample allocation not given. Specimens were obtained on day 63 following the first vaccine or placebo injection. Generated by immunoSEQ multiplex PCR, the TCRdb table keeps only in-frame clones and is missing some. The sample yields roughly 410,000 clones, about four fifths seen once. The sequencing here drew on peripheral blood, taken in a trial of Ad26.COV2.S vaccine versus placebo. These receptors all stem from a person between 18 and 65 years old who received the Ad26.COV2.S COVID-19 vaccine or a placebo.

This clone has only a few counts. The chain recombines TRBV27 with TRBJ2-5; either TRBD1 or TRBD2 may fit D (6 bases each). Germline V lookup: CDR1 MNHEY, CDR2 SMNVEV (reference sequence). V dropped 8 bases and J dropped 1 base, with 17 bases sitting between them. The CDR3 totals 15 residues. The CDR3 sequence: CASQEGGTVQETQYF. CDR3 nucleotide sequence: TGTGCCAGCCAAGAGGGGGGAACGGTCCAAGAGACCCAGTACTTC.

CDR3: CASSLGAGWNTEAFF. CDR3 nucleotides: TGTGCCAGCAGCTTAGGGGCAGGGTGGAACACTGAAGCTTTCTTT. The V call is TRBV13, the J call TRBJ1-1; possibly TRBD1 for D (5 bases). Germline V gives CDR1 PRHDT, CDR2 FYEKMQ (reference sequence). There are 15 residues in the CDR3. Trimming took off 0 bases at V and 1 base at J, with 9 bases between the two ends.

V is TRBV10-1 and J is TRBJ2-7, with no clear D. The ends were cut back, 7 bases at V and 0 bases at J, with 16 bases in the middle. Per the germline V gene, CDR1 is WNHNN and CDR2 is SYGVQD (reference sequence). The CDR3 is 15 amino acids. The CDR3 DNA sequence: TGCGCCAGCATTCGAGAAGAGATGACCTCCTACGAGCAGTACTTC. Residues: CASIREEMTSYEQYF.

The rearrangement uses TRBV30 and TRBJ1-1, with D unresolved. CDR1 and CDR2 (germline): GTSNPN, SVGIG (reference sequence). This CDR3 comprises 12 residues. Between the trimmed V and J ends, which lost 2 bases and 0 bases, there was a span of 4 bases. Here the CDR3 reads CAWSMMNTEAFF. The CDR3 DNA reads as TGTGCCTGGAGTATGATGAACACTGAAGCTTTCTTT. Drawing the rest from reference TRBV30 and TRBJ1-1, the complete variable domain is SQTIHQWPATLVQPVGSPLSLECTVEGTSNPNLYWYRQAAGRGLQLLFYSVGIGQISSEVPQNLSASRPQDRQFILSSKKLLLSDSGFYLCAWSMMNTEAFFGQGTRLTVV.

The chain recombines TRBV29-1 with TRBJ2-4; D possibly uses TRBD1 or TRBD2 (5 bases each). The CDR3 consists of 12 residues. V lost 3 bases, J lost 8 bases, and 11 bases lay in between. The germline gives CDR1 SQVTM, CDR2 ANQGSEA. For the CDR3, the DNA is TGCAGCGTTGAGGCAGGGCGGGACATTCAGTACTTC. It yields the protein CSVEAGRDIQYF. Combining the CDR3 with reference TRBV29-1 and TRBJ2-4 gives the whole variable domain SAVISQKPSRDICQRGTSLTIQCQVDSQVTMMFWYRQQPGQSLTLIATANQGSEATYESGFVIDKFPISRPNLTFSTLTVSNMSPEDSSIYLCSVEAGRDIQYFGAGTRLSVL.